The 9 T cell receptor beta chains in this list originate from one sample, sequenced in a study of cytomegalovirus exposure and HLA in healthy donors. Some clones are missing from TCRdb's copy, which holds only in-frame ones; the method was immunoSEQ multiplex PCR. The sample shows roughly 250,000 clones, roughly 90% of them seen only once. The specimen sequenced was PBMCs. Receptor source: a woman aged 18-29 years in good health and CMV-seronegative.

CDR3 residues: CASSLIIGGGADQPQHF. CDR3 coding DNA: TGTGCCAGCAGCTTGATTATAGGGGGGGGCGCAGATCAGCCCCAGCATTTT. This chain uses TRBV5-5 with TRBJ1-5; D might be TRBD1 (6 bases). Germline assignment: CDR1 SGHKS and CDR2 YYEKEE (reference sequence). The ends were cut back, 1 base at V and 5 bases at J, with 19 bases in the middle. CDR3 length: 17 amino acids. The full variable domain, with the rest looked up from reference TRBV5-5 and TRBJ1-5, is DAGVTQSPTHLIKTRGQQVTLRCSPISGHKSVSWYQQVLGQGPQFIFQYYEKEERGRGNFPDRFSARQFPNYSSELNVNALLLGDSALYLCASSLIIGGGADQPQHFGDGTRLSIL.

J is TRBJ1-5 and V is TRBV6-9; 11 nucleotides line up with TRBD1. The germline CDR1 and CDR2 sequences are MNHGY and SVAAGI. Trimming cost V 7 bases and J 2 bases; bases outside gene matches: 13. The CDR3 has 18 amino acids. DNA for the CDR3: TGTGCCAGCACCCCAAACCGGGACAGGGGGACCGGCAATCAGCCCCAGCATTTT. It is translated as CASTPNRDRGTGNQPQHF.

The rearrangement uses TRBV28 and TRBJ2-5, with D possibly TRBD1 on 6 matching bases. Trimming removed 8 bases at V and 3 bases at J, with 16 bases between. Germline CDR1 MDHEN, CDR2 SYDVKM. The CDR3 extends over 14 amino acids. CDR3 sequence reads: CASESRTAEETQYF. DNA for the CDR3: TGTGCCAGCGAGAGCAGGACAGCTGAAGAGACCCAGTACTTC.

This clone came up a few times. The V call is TRBV7-9, the J call TRBJ1-1; D gene uncertain. The CDR3 consists of 11 residues. The V gene's germline CDR1 is SEHNR and CDR2 FQNEAQ (reference sequence). Between the trimmed V and J ends, which lost 7 bases and 4 bases, there was a span of 7 bases. The CDR3 protein is CASTPSTEAFF. CDR3 DNA: TGTGCCAGCACCCCCAGCACTGAAGCTTTCTTT.

This sequence joins TRBV10-3 and TRBJ2-3; TRBD2 matches 14 bases. The germline CDR1 and CDR2 sequences are ENHRY and SYGVKD. J was trimmed by 4 bases and V by 3 bases; bases with no gene match: 6. The CDR3 totals 17 residues. DNA of the CDR3: TGTGCCATCAGTGACCCGACTAGCGGGGGGGCGGCAGATACGCAGTATTTT. Amino acid sequence: CAISDPTSGGAADTQYF.

The chain combines TRBV19 with TRBJ1-5; D perhaps matches TRBD1 (5 bases). The length of the CDR3 is 14 residues. Germline V lookup: CDR1 LNHDA, CDR2 SQIVND (reference sequence). V was shortened by 6 bases and J by 0 bases, with 9 bases between the two germline ends. The CDR3 DNA sequence: TGTGCCAGTAGCAGGGAGGTTAGCAATCAGCCCCAGCATTTT. It codes for CASSREVSNQPQHF.

The chain is built from TRBV9 and TRBJ1-2; D unclear. The V and J ends lost 3 bases and 1 base respectively, with 10 bases between them. Germline lookup yields CDR1 SGDLS and CDR2 YYNGEE. The CDR3 is 14 residues long. The CDR3 region is CASSDLTYNYGYTF. CDR3 in DNA: TGTGCCAGCAGCGATTTGACTTATAACTATGGCTACACCTTC.

The chain links TRBV5-1 to TRBJ2-3; tentative D call: TRBD1 (5 bases). Germline V lookup: CDR1 SGHRS, CDR2 YFSETQ. This CDR3 has 14 residues. V was pared by 4 bases and J by 1 base, with 10 bases between. As DNA, the CDR3 is TGCGCCAGCAGCCCCTTACAGGGCACAGATACGCAGTATTTT. This gives the protein CASSPLQGTDTQYF.

This clone was observed a handful of times. The rearrangement links TRBV10-1 to TRBJ1-5; D unresolved. The CDR3 is 13 residues long. The germline V gene encodes CDR1 WNHNN and CDR2 SYGVQD (reference sequence). The V gene lost 5 bases and the J gene lost 7 bases, with 12 bases spanning the gap. This chain's CDR3 is CASSSDLGQPQHF. CDR3 nucleotides: TGCGCCAGCAGTTCGGACTTGGGACAGCCCCAGCATTTT.